This T cell receptor (beta chain) was found in a study of shared clonotypes between healthy human individuals. This clone was observed a single time. The antigen is unknown. Positive CCR7 selection of CD45RO-negative cells yielded the naive CD8 cells, and terminally differentiated effector memory CD45RA+ cells were excluded. Study-wide results and caveats: Among donors, the sharing of clonotypes was expected to be influenced by sequencing depth.

Measured with immunoSEQ multiplex PCR; TCRdb has only the in-frame clones, and not every one. This sample has hundreds of thousands of clones, with 95% to 97% found just once. This CDR3 is 15 amino acids long. Germline lookup yields CDR1 MDHEN and CDR2 SYDVKM. The V end was cut by 2 bases, the J end by 5 bases, with 16 bases between. V usage is TRBV28 and J usage is TRBJ2-7; D is ambiguous. The clonotype was recovered from a young woman in good health. The sequenced sample consisted of naive CD8+ T cells sorted from blood. In nucleotides, the CDR3 is TGTGCCAGCAGTTTACGAGTATTTCTAACCAACGAGCAGTACTTC. It is translated as CASSLRVFLTNEQYF.